This T cell receptor (beta chain) appears in the sequencing data of a study of tumor and adjacent non-tumor tissue in lung cancer (dated by TCRdb to about 2018). Notes on the research overall: Of the cohort, 11 to 12 patients had adenocarcinoma, 2 had squamous cell carcinoma and 1 had small cell lung cancer. The 15 or so patients were aged roughly 31 to 85 years, included 10 men and 5 women, and had TNM stage I to III disease. Sequencing generated a total of some 130 million productive TCRbeta reads, averaging about 4.2 million reads per sample. The study compared bulk TCRbeta repertoires between lung tumor tissue and matched distant non-tumor lung tissue from fewer than 19 lung cancer patients. TCRbeta CDR3 sequencing was performed on a few dozen paired specimens, with one tumor sample and one normal lung sample collected per patient. On the study overall, not on this receptor specifically: The cohort had only 15 or so patients, and the authors noted that larger samples and more detailed clinical data are needed. The methods do not name the sequencing platform or mention unique molecular identifiers. TCR diversity was significantly higher in younger patients, and greater tumor TCR diversity was associated with shorter overall survival and shorter disease-free survival. Because peripheral blood was not sequenced, blood TCRbeta repertoires in the lung cancer patients of the study were not examined. The top 100 clones accounted for a significantly larger cumulative portion of the repertoire in normal lung than in tumor tissue. Tumor tissue showed significantly higher TCR diversity (inverse Simpson) than normal lung tissue, at around 450 vs 150 (P = 0.0075, Mann-Whitney U test).

Library prep was done by multiplex PCR. The data were produced on an Illumina HiSeq 2500. Following protocols modified from ARM-PCR, the researchers constructed TCRbeta libraries through three rounds of nested PCR with primers (Table S4). Before sequencing, PCR products of 200-500 bp were excised from the gel and purified with the QIAquick gel extraction kit. Under the source paper's analysis protocol: Trimmomatic was used to clean the reads, FLASH was used to merge the reads into complete CDR3 sequences, and MiTCR was used to assign the reads to V(D)J germline segments. Clonal diversity was calculated as the inverse Simpson's index using VDJtools. Productive reads were defined as in-frame sequences without a premature stop codon. In-frame beta chains were kept once TCRdb had trimmed the public reads at Q25 with fastp and called clones with MiXCR. Each record represents a unique CDR3 protein, reported with the most common genes and DNA among its rows. For this entry, the V and J calls and clone size follow TCRdb and not the study's own pipeline. In this sample the table shows roughly 67,000 distinct CDR3 sequences, just under 60% of which occur a single time. Together, the top ten hold roughly 21% of the sample.

Bulk unsorted tissue served as the source for RNA extraction, and RNA quality was assessed using a NanoDrop ND-1000 and an Agilent 2100. All donors had newly diagnosed lung cancer, had not received prior chemotherapy, and were admitted for thoracic surgery in China between August and November 2014. Patients who had received previous radiotherapy or chemotherapy, or who had another concurrent cancer, were excluded from the study. Pieces of surgical tissue measuring about 1-2 cm3 were kept in RNAlater solution and held at -80 degrees C until needed. To note about this clonotype: Its cognate antigen has yet to be identified. No much larger clonotype is one base removed from it; base qualities were not supplied.

The CDR3 holds 17 amino acids from the cysteine to the phenylalanine. Kept here is only the CDR3 DNA, which spans 51 bases and is read in frame from base 1. Here V drops 0 bases and J drops 12 bases, and the junction holds 18 bases not matched to any gene. CDR1 and CDR2, looked up from the germline V gene, are KGHSH and LQKENI. This sequence was found in a man aged 50 or older with non-small cell lung cancer. This chain joins TRBV18 to TRBJ2-3, and TRBD2 aligns with 7 junction nucleotides. Material for sequencing was lung tumor tissue. The CDR3 corresponds to CASSPPGGCERGDRQYF. The DNA is as follows: TGTGCCAGCTCACCACCCGGGGGGTGCGAGCGAGGAGATAGACAGTATTTT.